The 28 T cell receptor beta chains listed next were all sequenced from one sample in a study of blood T cell repertoires in COVID-19 (TCRdb year 2020). Libraries were made using the immunoSEQ multiplex PCR assay. TCRdb re-hosts the immuneACCESS table, in-frame sequences only. Its copies lack some clones; in the studies checked, an unresolved V gene accounts for under half of them, and the cause for the rest is not known. The sample table lists 150,000 to 200,000 clones, 88% of them with a count of one. The top ten constitute around 24% of the sample. The sequenced material came from peripheral blood. The receptors stem from a man between 60 and 75 years old with acute or convalescent COVID-19.

The rearrangement uses TRBV25-1 and TRBJ2-3, with 7 bases lining up with TRBD1. The CDR3 has 15 amino acids. The V segment lost 3 bases and the J segment 4 bases; nucleotides outside the gene matches: 7. The germline V gene encodes CDR1 MGHDK and CDR2 SYGVNS. DNA of the CDR3: TGTGCCAGCAGTGATAGGGGGCGAGGGGCAGATACGCAGTATTTT. The encoded protein is CASSDRGRGADTQYF.

The chain uses TRBV5-1 and TRBJ1-3; TRBD1 is a possible D gene (5 bases). CDR1 is SGHRS, CDR2 YFSETQ, per germline. This CDR3 region has 14 residues. Trimming removed 4 bases from V and 4 bases from J, with 12 bases in between. CDR3: CASSPAGSGNTIYF. In DNA form, the CDR3 reads TGCGCCAGCAGCCCAGCAGGGTCGGGAAACACCATATATTTT.

Here the CDR3 reads CATWGAASGYYEQYF. Written as DNA, the CDR3 is TGTGCCACCTGGGGAGCGGCTAGCGGTTATTACGAGCAGTACTTC. This rearrangement joins TRBV24-1 to TRBJ2-7; TRBD2 aligns across 7 bases. Germline CDR1 KGHDR, CDR2 SFDVKD. This CDR3 has 15 amino acids. Trimming took 9 bases from V and 4 from J; bases not matched to a gene: 14.

The J gene is TRBJ2-5, the V gene TRBV7-3, with 14 bases fitting TRBD2. This CDR3 spans 16 amino acids. Germline lookup yields CDR1 SGHTA and CDR2 FQGTGA. V lost 6 bases, J lost 0 bases, and 3 bases stayed unmatched. The CDR3 sequence is CASSRLAGGYQETQYF. In DNA, the CDR3 is TGTGCCAGCAGTCGACTAGCGGGGGGGTACCAAGAGACCCAGTACTTC.

The gene calls are TRBV11-2 and TRBJ1-1; no reliable D call. CDR1 is SGHAT and CDR2 is FQNNGV in the germline V gene. The CDR3 extends over 15 amino acids. V was pared by 2 bases and J by 6 bases, with 16 bases between. CDR3 DNA: TGTGCCAGCAGCTTATTGCAATCAGCCCGGGCTGAAGCTTTCTTT. Translated, it gives CASSLLQSARAEAFF.

The chain carries TRBV2 and TRBJ1-5; 8 bases line up with TRBD1. The CDR3 sequence is 15 residues long. Per germline, CDR1 SNHLY and CDR2 FYNNEI. Trimming removed 2 bases from V and 7 bases from J; junction bases left unmatched: 7. CDR3 region: CASSERQGSLQPQHF. The CDR3 DNA sequence: TGTGCCAGCAGTGAAAGACAGGGGAGTTTGCAGCCCCAGCATTTT.

The chain has TRBV10-3 and TRBJ2-3, with 7 bases fitting TRBD1. Trimming cost V 6 bases and J 1 base; bases outside gene matches: 4. Germline-derived CDR1 and CDR2 are ENHRY and SYGVKD. This CDR3 is 14 amino acids long. CDR3 loop: CAIRPGGGTDTQYF. The CDR3 DNA follows: TGTGCCATCAGGCCAGGGGGTGGCACAGATACGCAGTATTTT.

The chain combines TRBV2 with TRBJ1-4; D is perhaps TRBD1 (6 bases). This CDR3 region has 13 residues. The ends were cut back, 8 bases at V and 7 bases at J, with 14 bases in the middle. Looked up from germline, CDR1 is SNHLY and CDR2 is FYNNEI. The CDR3 DNA is TGTGCCAGCCAAGACAGGTTACCTGAAAAACTGTTTTTT. Its translation: CASQDRLPEKLFF. Complete variable domain (other parts from reference TRBV2 and TRBJ1-4): EPEVTQTPSHQVTQMGQEVILRCVPISNHLYFYWYRQILGQKVEFLVSFYNNEISEKSEIFDDQFSVERPDGSNFTLKIRSTKLEDSAMYFCASQDRLPEKLFFGSGTQLSVL.

The CDR3 sequence: CASSLGDRGNYGYTF. The CDR3 bases are TGTGCCAGCAGCTTAGGCGACAGGGGCAACTATGGCTACACCTTC. V is TRBV7-9 and J is TRBJ1-2; 8 bases map to TRBD1. The CDR3 runs 15 residues. The J segment lost 2 bases and the V segment lost 1 base, leaving 3 bases of the junction unmatched. In germline, CDR1 is SEHNR, CDR2 FQNEAQ (reference sequence).

The V and J genes are TRBV18 and TRBJ2-7, with 8 bases identical to TRBD1. The CDR3 is 13 residues long. V was pared by 5 bases and J by 7 bases, with 7 bases of the junction left unmatched. Germline CDR1 KGHSH, CDR2 LQKENI. The CDR3 region has the DNA TGTGCCAGCTCAACAGGGGGAGCGGGTGAGCAGTACTTC. It is translated as CASSTGGAGEQYF.

The chain joins TRBV2 to TRBJ1-6, with 8 bases matching TRBD1. Germline assignment: CDR1 SNHLY and CDR2 FYNNEI. CDR3 size: 13 residues. V lost 8 bases to trimming and J lost 7 bases; unmatched junction nucleotides: 4. The CDR3 here is CASSRDRNSPLHF. CDR3 sequence (DNA): TGTGCCAGCTCAAGGGACAGGAATTCACCCCTCCACTTT.

This chain joins TRBV6-1 and TRBJ1-3; D remains unclear. The CDR3 is made up of 12 amino acids. In germline, CDR1 is MNHNS, CDR2 SASEGT. Trimming removed 3 bases at V and 5 bases at J, with 5 bases between. The CDR3 nucleotides read TGTGCCAGCAGTGACCCCAGAAACACCATATATTTT. Its translation: CASSDPRNTIYF.

This clone was seen once. The chain joins TRBV29-1 to TRBJ1-1; 9 bases fit TRBD1. The CDR3 covers 12 residues. CDR1 is SQVTM and CDR2 is ANQGSEA in the germline V gene. J lost 5 bases, V lost 5 bases, and 3 bases had no gene match. The CDR3 DNA reads as TGCAGCGTTAGGACAGGGGTAACTGAAGCTTTCTTT. Amino acid sequence: CSVRTGVTEAFF.

This clone was found a few times. The DNA for the CDR3 is TGTGCCAGCAGCCCCAGTGGAGATAGCAATCAGCCCCAGCATTTT. Residues: CASSPSGDSNQPQHF. This rearrangement joins TRBV9 to TRBJ1-5, with D unclear. The CDR3 loop spans 15 amino acids. The ends were cut back, 4 bases at V and 0 bases at J, with 11 bases in the middle. Germline values: CDR1 SGDLS, CDR2 YYNGEE.

The chain recombines TRBV11-2 with TRBJ2-3; 13 nucleotides agree with TRBD2. The germline gives CDR1 SGHAT, CDR2 FQNNGV. J was trimmed by 4 bases and V by 4 bases; bases with no gene match: 2. The CDR3 length is 15 residues. The CDR3 spells CASSSLAGGPDTQYF. CDR3 nucleotide sequence: TGTGCCAGCAGCTCACTAGCGGGAGGGCCAGATACGCAGTATTTT.

This clone was found once. The chain combines TRBV7-7 with TRBJ2-3, with D hard to call. The CDR3 contains 13 residues. The V and J ends lost 5 bases and 5 bases respectively, with 11 bases between them. CDR1 SSHAT and CDR2 FNYEAQ come from the germline V gene (reference sequence). The CDR3 region has the DNA TGTGCCAGCAGCGTTTCTCCTTTAGATACGCAGTATTTT. This codes for CASSVSPLDTQYF.

The chain carries TRBV19 and TRBJ2-3, with 9 bases identical to TRBD1. The V gene end was trimmed by 7 bases and the J gene end by 0 bases; junction bases not matched to a gene: 5. The CDR3 is 15 residues long. The V gene's germline CDR1 is LNHDA and CDR2 SQIVND (reference sequence). As DNA, the CDR3 is TGTGCCAGTACCCCCGGGACAGGGAGCACAGATACGCAGTATTTT. It translates to CASTPGTGSTDTQYF.

This chain joins TRBV30 and TRBJ1-1; D is perhaps TRBD1 (5 bases). In germline, CDR1 is GTSNPN, CDR2 SVGIG (reference sequence). V was pared by 2 bases and J by 5 bases, with 9 bases between. This CDR3 contains 12 residues. Written as DNA, the CDR3 is TGTGCCTGGAGTTTCGGGGGAACTGAAGCTTTCTTT. Residues: CAWSFGGTEAFF.

This clone was counted between two and nine times. The chain joins TRBV18 to TRBJ1-2; 9 bases agree with TRBD1. With V trimmed by 6 bases and J by 8 bases, 10 bases remained unmatched. This CDR3 spans 14 amino acids. The germline V gene encodes CDR1 KGHSH and CDR2 LQKENI. DNA of the CDR3: TGTGCCAGCTCGCACGGGACAGGGACGAAAGGCTACACCTTC. Translation: CASSHGTGTKGYTF.

This clone was observed a few times. The J gene is TRBJ1-1, the V gene TRBV9, with 9 nucleotides matching TRBD1. The CDR3 consists of 17 residues. The ends lost 3 bases at V and 5 bases at J; junction bases unmatched: 14. Germline values: CDR1 SGDLS, CDR2 YYNGEE. The CDR3 bases are TGTGCCAGCAGCGAGGGGGGGACAGGGTCTTCGGGAACTGAAGCTTTCTTT. The encoded protein is CASSEGGTGSSGTEAFF.

The chain links TRBV6-6 to TRBJ2-3; TRBD2 matches at 10 bases. Germline V lookup: CDR1 MNHNY, CDR2 SVGAGI (reference sequence). J lost 3 bases, V lost 7 bases, and 7 bases had no gene match. This CDR3 contains 15 residues. CDR3 amino acids: CASNLAGVRTDTQYF. CDR3 nucleotides: TGTGCCAGCAACCTAGCGGGAGTTCGTACAGATACGCAGTATTTT.

V gene TRBV5-4 combines with J gene TRBJ1-2; 7 bases agree with TRBD1. V gave up 1 base and J gave up 7 bases; unmatched junction bases: 7. The CDR3 sequence is 14 residues long. From germline, CDR1 is SGHNT and CDR2 YYREEE (reference sequence). Here the CDR3 reads CASSLPTGAGGYTF. The CDR3 DNA is TGTGCCAGCAGCTTGCCAACAGGGGCTGGTGGCTACACCTTC. The entire variable domain, with the rest obtained from reference TRBV5-4 and TRBJ1-2, is as follows: ETGVTQSPTHLIKTRGQQVTLRCSSQSGHNTVSWYQQALGQGPQFIFQYYREEENGRGNFPPRFSGLQFPNYSSELNVNALELDDSALYLCASSLPTGAGGYTFGSGTRLTVV.

The chain is built from TRBV21-1 and TRBJ1-4; the listed D gene, TRBD1, was not tested against the DNA. TRBV21-1 is shown as a pseudogene. CDR3 size: 16 residues. For the CDR3, the DNA is TGTGCCAGCAGTAGGGTGACAGGGAGGACTAATGAAAAACTGTTTTTT. Residues: CASSRVTGRTNEKLFF.

V is TRBV2 and J is TRBJ2-5; no reliable D call. V lost 6 bases and J 3 bases, leaving 5 bases between the germline ends. The CDR3 runs to 11 residues. Per the germline V gene, CDR1 is SNHLY and CDR2 is FYNNEI. The CDR3 region has the DNA TGTGCCAGCAGCCGGGAAGAGACCCAGTACTTC. This translates into CASSREETQYF.

The gene calls are TRBV13 and TRBJ2-7, with a tentative D call TRBD2 (6 bases). The V end lost 0 bases, the J end lost 4 bases, and 16 bases lay between the germline ends. Per the germline V gene, CDR1 is PRHDT and CDR2 is FYEKMQ (reference sequence). The CDR3 is 16 residues long. Here the CDR3 reads CASSLGGPGARYEQYF. The DNA for the CDR3 is TGTGCCAGCAGCTTAGGGGGACCGGGAGCACGATACGAGCAGTACTTC.

The J gene is TRBJ2-3, the V gene TRBV5-4; D is perhaps TRBD1 (6 bases). This CDR3 has 13 residues. Trimming shortened V by 4 bases and J by 3 bases, and 9 bases separated the two germline ends. The germline V gene has CDR1 SGHNT and CDR2 YYREEE (reference sequence). CDR3 DNA: TGTGCCAGCAGCCCAGACAGGACAGATACGCAGTATTTT. It translates to CASSPDRTDTQYF.

The V gene is TRBV6-5, the J gene TRBJ1-3, with TRBD1 matching 7 bases. Trimming cost V 2 bases and J 0 bases; bases outside gene matches: 1. The CDR3 runs 15 residues. Per germline, CDR1 MNHEY and CDR2 SVGAGI. CDR3 loop: CASSYDRDSGNTIYF. The CDR3 region has the DNA TGTGCCAGCAGTTACGACAGGGACTCTGGAAACACCATATATTTT.

The J gene is TRBJ1-5, the V gene TRBV7-9; possible D gene TRBD1, 5 bases. V gave up 5 bases and J gave up 1 base, with 21 bases separating them. CDR1 is SEHNR, CDR2 FQNEAQ, per germline (reference sequence). CDR3 size: 18 residues. Here the CDR3 DNA reads TGTGCCAGCAGCCCAGGACCTTATGGGACTTCGAGCAATCAGCCCCAGCATTTT. Its protein product is CASSPGPYGTSSNQPQHF.